This entry features one TCR beta chain sequence. Its antigen remains unidentified. This record belongs to a study of post-analysis software for immune sequencing data. Findings and caveats of the study: Roughly five TRBV segments were more frequent in patients than controls; TRBV5-6, TRBV5-1 and TRBV20-1 belonged to this group.

This CDR3 has 15 residues. Germline V gene lookup returns CDR1 MNHNY and CDR2 SVGAGI (reference sequence). V lost 6 bases to trimming and J lost 1 base, with 15 bases between them. cDNA libraries of TCR beta carried unique molecular identifiers. TCRdb itself ran the PCR reads through MiXCR, one entry per CDR3 protein. The sample has about 680,000 distinct CDR3 sequences; around 60% are singletons. This sequence originates from a girl aged 2 to 10 with multiple sclerosis. Sequences were obtained from blood. The J gene is TRBJ1-1, the V gene TRBV6-6; D perhaps matches TRBD1 (5 bases). CDR3 residues: CASSSGPASNTEAFF. Written as DNA, the CDR3 is TGTGCCAGCAGCTCGGGACCCGCTTCGAACACTGAAGCTTTCTTT.